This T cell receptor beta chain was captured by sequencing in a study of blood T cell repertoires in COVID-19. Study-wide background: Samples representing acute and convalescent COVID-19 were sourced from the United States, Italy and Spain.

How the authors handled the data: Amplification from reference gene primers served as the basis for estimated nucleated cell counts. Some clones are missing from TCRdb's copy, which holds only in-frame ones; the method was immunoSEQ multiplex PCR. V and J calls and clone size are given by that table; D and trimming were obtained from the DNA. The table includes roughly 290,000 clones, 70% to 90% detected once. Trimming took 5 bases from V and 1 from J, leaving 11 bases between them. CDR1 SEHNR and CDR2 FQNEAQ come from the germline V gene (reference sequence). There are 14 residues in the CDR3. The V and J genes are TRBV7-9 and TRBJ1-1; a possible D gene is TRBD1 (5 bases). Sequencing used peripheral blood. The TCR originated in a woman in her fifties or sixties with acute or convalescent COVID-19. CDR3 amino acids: CASSRDWGNTEAFF. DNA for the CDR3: TGTGCCAGCAGCCGGGACTGGGGGAACACTGAAGCTTTCTTT.